The TCR beta chain described here comes from a study of spatial heterogeneity in lung cancer. Study summary: The count of detected beta-chain sequences consistently exceeded that of alpha-chain sequences. A unique TCR and UMI combination showed up more than ten times in raw reads, on average. Study results and caveats: Compared with follow-up, resection was when ubiquitous expanded tumor TCRs appeared in blood more.

Time point reported: sample taken at primary tumor resection. Whole RNA was taken from tumor, nontumor lung or frozen PBMC; it was then sequenced unsorted. Turning to this clonotype: Its antigen remains unknown.

The CDR3 totals 16 residues. Trimming took 0 bases from V and 0 from J, leaving 11 bases between them. Germline loops: CDR1 KGHSH, CDR2 LQKENI. Each CDR3 protein gets one entry after TCRdb re-called the 5' RACE reads with MiXCR. Of approximately 47,000 distinct CDR3 sequences in the sample, about 7.6% were seen once. The rearrangement joins TRBV18 to TRBJ1-2; a possible D gene is TRBD1 (5 bases). Sequenced here: PBMCs, sampled at surgery. This TCR was sampled from a female donor with early-stage non-small cell lung cancer. CDR3 coding DNA: TGTGCCAGCTCACCACCGAACACAGGTGCTAACTATGGCTACACCTTC. Translating it yields CASSPPNTGANYGYTF.